Listed here is a single T cell receptor beta chain. Its antigen remains unidentified. The data stem from a study of cytomegalovirus exposure and HLA in healthy donors. Study-level results: Rare TCR sequences dominated, though some public TCRs recurred in many donors. TCR beta sequences reportedly predicted most subjects' HLA-A and HLA-B alleles accurately. Later analysis reportedly placed an Asian-associated ancestry cluster below the roughly 630-donor mean in N-insertions. Data from an earlier analysis indicated that most TCR beta V segments were productive either about 87% or about 30% of the time.

J gave up 4 bases and V 0 bases, and 8 bases lay outside the gene matches. CDR3 length: 16 amino acids. PCR was performed using 60 Vbeta and 13 Jbeta primers. Some clones are missing from TCRdb's copy, which holds only in-frame ones; the method was immunoSEQ multiplex PCR. This sample has about 150,000 clones, with around four fifths found just once. Sequencing input: PBMCs. This TCR came from a male donor in good health and CMV-seronegative. V usage is TRBV23-1 and J usage is TRBJ2-7; 8 positions agree with TRBD1. TRBV23-1 falls under the ORF class, with uncertain function. For the CDR3, the DNA is TGCGCCAGCAGTCAATCATGGGACAGGCTACTTTACGAGCAGTACTTC. It encodes CASSQSWDRLLYEQYF.